Below are 18 T cell receptor beta chains sequenced from a single sample in a study of T cell clonotyping in hematopoietic cell transplantation. The data were produced by immunoSEQ multiplex PCR, yet TCRdb's version contains in-frame clones alone and is incomplete. This table has about 13,000 clones, about 93% appearing once. The sample consisted of peripheral blood mononuclear cells. These receptors came from a man aged 25 to 40 in good health. Some clones in this sample may be carry-over from other donors' samples.

This clone showed up just once. The chain uses TRBV11-1 and TRBJ1-5, with D possibly TRBD1 on 6 matching bases. The CDR3 consists of 13 residues. Per germline, CDR1 SGHAT and CDR2 FQDESV (reference sequence). V was trimmed by 1 base and J by 7 bases, leaving 8 bases between them. DNA for the CDR3: TGTGCCAGCAGCTTAGAGGGGGACCAGCCCCAGCATTTT. The encoded protein is CASSLEGDQPQHF.

The chain recombines TRBV19 with TRBJ2-2; TRBD1 matches 7 bases. Germline CDR1 LNHDA, CDR2 SQIVND (reference sequence). J gave up 2 bases and V 5 bases, and 8 bases lay outside the gene matches. The CDR3 totals 16 residues. For the CDR3, the DNA is TGTGCCAGTAGTCAACCCGGGACAGCCAACACCGGGGAGCTGTTTTTT. It translates to CASSQPGTANTGELFF.

In DNA form, the CDR3 reads TGTGCCAGCAGTTCCGGACTAAGAAGCTCCTACGAGCAGTACTTC. Translation gives CASSSGLRSSYEQYF. The chain carries TRBV6-5 and TRBJ2-7; weak D call: TRBD2 (6 bases). The CDR3 totals 15 residues. Trimming removed 4 bases from V and 0 bases from J, with 13 bases in between. Germline CDR1 reads MNHEY; CDR2 reads SVGAGI.

This CDR3 is CASSEEVSGGNNEQFF. CDR3 coding DNA: TGTGCCAGCAGTGAAGAAGTTAGCGGGGGAAATAATGAGCAGTTCTTC. The chain uses TRBV6-1 and TRBJ2-1, with 9 nucleotides matching TRBD2. The CDR3 is 16 amino acids. Germline loops: CDR1 MNHNS, CDR2 SASEGT. Germline trimming cut 1 base from V and 7 bases from J; bases unmatched to any gene: 8.

The genes are TRBV6-1 and TRBJ1-1; 8 bases agree with TRBD1. This CDR3 has 14 residues. V shed 7 bases, J shed 4 bases, and the junction held 8 bases outside the gene matches. Germline values: CDR1 MNHNS, CDR2 SASEGT. CDR3: CASNRGGFGTEAFF. The CDR3 DNA reads as TGTGCCAGCAACAGGGGGGGATTTGGCACTGAAGCTTTCTTT.

The J gene is TRBJ1-3, the V gene TRBV5-6, with no clear D. The CDR3 length is 16 residues. The germline gives CDR1 SGHDT, CDR2 YYEEEE. V lost 3 bases and J lost 0, with 13 bases in between. CDR3 region: CASSSYLLRSGNTIYF. The CDR3 DNA sequence: TGTGCCAGCAGCTCCTATCTGCTCCGCTCTGGAAACACCATATATTTT.

This clone was observed once. J is TRBJ1-3 and V is TRBV5-6, with 7 positions matching TRBD1. Trimming at V came to 4 bases and at J to 3 bases, leaving 4 bases not matched to a gene. The CDR3 consists of 14 residues. Germline V gene sequence: CDR1 SGHDT, CDR2 YYEEEE. The CDR3 here is CASSMTGNGNTIYF. In DNA, the CDR3 is TGTGCCAGCAGCATGACAGGGAATGGAAACACCATATATTTT.

The genes are TRBV6-1 and TRBJ2-7, with D uncertain. V dropped 0 bases and J dropped 6 bases, with 9 bases sitting between them. CDR3 length equals 13 residues. Germline CDR1 MNHNS, CDR2 SASEGT. This CDR3 is CASSEAPRVEQYF. CDR3 in DNA: TGTGCCAGCAGTGAAGCGCCCCGGGTCGAGCAGTACTTC.

The chain uses TRBV6-5 and TRBJ1-2; D ambiguous. Germline values: CDR1 MNHEY, CDR2 SVGAGI. Trimming stripped 5 bases from V and 9 bases from J, with 13 bases between. This CDR3 region has 12 residues. In DNA, the CDR3 is TGTGCCAGCAGTCGCGGTGGTGGGAGCTACACCTTC. It yields the protein CASSRGGGSYTF.

The rearrangement joins TRBV6-5 to TRBJ1-2; 8 bases match TRBD1. Germline CDR1 is MNHEY and CDR2 is SVGAGI. Trimming at V came to 6 bases and at J to 8 bases, leaving 14 bases not matched to a gene. There are 15 residues in the CDR3. In DNA, the CDR3 is TGTGCCAGCAGCGAGCAGGGGGCGAAGGCGGGGGGCTACACCTTC. Translated: CASSEQGAKAGGYTF.

This clone was detected a few times. The genes are TRBV10-1 and TRBJ1-6; 8 bases map to TRBD1. The germline V gene has CDR1 WNHNN and CDR2 SYGVQD (reference sequence). The CDR3 covers 15 residues. V gave up 6 bases and J gave up 3 bases; unmatched junction bases: 4. Written as DNA, the CDR3 is TGCGCCAGCAGGAGGACAGGGAACTATAATTCACCCCTCCACTTT. It specifies CASRRTGNYNSPLHF.

The chain is built from TRBV6-1 and TRBJ2-7; D gene ambiguous. This CDR3 has 10 residues. Trimming removed 6 bases from V and 2 bases from J, with 2 bases in between. Germline V gene sequence: CDR1 MNHNS, CDR2 SASEGT. In nucleotides, the CDR3 is TGTGCCAGCAGAACCTACGAGCAGTACTTC. Translation gives CASRTYEQYF.

The count of this clone is one. The chain uses TRBV7-2 and TRBJ1-3; D gene unclear. Germline assignment: CDR1 SGHTA and CDR2 FQGNSA. The CDR3 totals 13 residues. V dropped 3 bases and J dropped 2 bases, with 5 bases sitting between them. The CDR3 bases are TGTGCCAGCAGCTTGGGAGCTGGAAACACCATATATTTT. Its translation: CASSLGAGNTIYF.

The chain couples TRBV27 to TRBJ2-2; D is undetermined. The CDR3 runs 12 residues. Trimming stripped 5 bases from V and 3 bases from J, with 4 bases between. Germline lookup yields CDR1 MNHEY and CDR2 SMNVEV (reference sequence). The CDR3 DNA follows: TGTGCCAGCAGTCAATACACCGGGGAGCTGTTTTTT. Amino acid sequence: CASSQYTGELFF.

The V call is TRBV11-1, the J call TRBJ1-1, with D possibly being TRBD1 (6 bases). V gave up 3 bases and J gave up 3 bases, with 17 bases separating them. CDR1 and CDR2 from the germline V gene are SGHAT and FQDESV (reference sequence). The length of the CDR3 is 16 residues. CDR3 loop: CASSLYSGTSDTEAFF. DNA for the CDR3: TGTGCCAGCAGCTTGTACTCCGGGACATCGGACACTGAAGCTTTCTTT.

The rearrangement links TRBV4-1 to TRBJ1-1; 7 nucleotides match TRBD1. V dropped 1 base and J dropped 4; count of bases not matched to a gene: 12. CDR3 length equals 17 residues. Germline V gene lookup returns CDR1 MGHRA and CDR2 YSYEKL. Here the CDR3 DNA reads TGCGCCAGCAGCCAAGTGAGGCTTCTGACAGGGAGCACTGAAGCTTTCTTT. Amino acids: CASSQVRLLTGSTEAFF.

As DNA, the CDR3 is TGTGCCAGCAGTGCCGCGGGTAGCGGGGGGCATACGCAGTATTTT. Translation gives CASSAAGSGGHTQYF. The chain carries TRBV2 and TRBJ2-3, with 10 bases that match TRBD2. This CDR3 region has 15 residues. The germline CDR1 and CDR2 sequences are SNHLY and FYNNEI. After removal of 4 bases from V and 7 bases from J, the junction contained 8 bases not matched to a gene.

J is TRBJ1-2 and V is TRBV6-6; 7 nucleotides agree with TRBD1. The V and J ends lost 6 bases and 7 bases, in that order; junction bases with no gene match: 8. Germline CDR1 reads MNHNY; CDR2 reads SVGAGI (reference sequence). The CDR3 extends over 13 amino acids. In DNA, the CDR3 is TGTGCCAGCAGCGATATCCAGGGGGGTGGCTACACCTTC. It yields the protein CASSDIQGGGYTF.